These 8 T cell receptor beta chains came from one sample sequenced in a study of cytomegalovirus exposure and HLA in healthy donors. Sequencing was performed with immunoSEQ multiplex PCR; in TCRdb, only in-frame clones are kept and a portion is missing. The data hold 100,000 to 150,000 clones, with 89% observed a single time. The sample was PBMCs. All receptors come from a woman between 18 and 30 years old in good health and CMV-seronegative.

CDR3 sequence (DNA): TGTGCCAGCAGTGACGAAGGGGGCGTCTGGGGTGAAAAACTGTTTTTT. It codes for CASSDEGGVWGEKLFF. V usage is TRBV2 and J usage is TRBJ1-4; 7 bases are shared with TRBD1. CDR1 is SNHLY, CDR2 FYNNEI, per germline. Unmatched junction bases numbered 11, after V lost 3 bases and J lost 7 bases. The CDR3 has 16 residues.

V gene TRBV27 combines with J gene TRBJ2-2; tentatively, D is TRBD1 (5 bases). Germline values: CDR1 MNHEY, CDR2 SMNVEV (reference sequence). The V and J ends lost 3 bases and 6 bases respectively, with 14 bases between them. The CDR3 has 15 amino acids. The CDR3 bases are TGTGCCAGCAGTTTTATCGGTGCCAGGGCCGGGGAGCTGTTTTTT. Amino acids: CASSFIGARAGELFF.

The chain is built from TRBV5-5 and TRBJ2-7; possible D gene TRBD1, 6 bases. Germline V gives CDR1 SGHKS, CDR2 YYEKEE (reference sequence). There are 14 residues in the CDR3. Trimming took 2 bases from V and 4 from J, leaving 13 bases between them. The CDR3 protein is CASSFAQGTYEQYF. CDR3 bases: TGTGCCAGCAGCTTCGCCCAGGGGACGTACGAGCAGTACTTC.

The chain combines TRBV25-1 with TRBJ1-1, with TRBD1 as a possible D gene (6 bases). The CDR3 contains 14 residues. The V gene's germline CDR1 is MGHDK and CDR2 SYGVNS. Between the trimmed V and J ends, which lost 6 bases and 4 bases, there was a span of 15 bases. The CDR3 sequence is CASSQQGPATEAFF. In DNA form, the CDR3 reads TGTGCCAGCAGCCAACAGGGACCTGCCACTGAAGCTTTCTTT.

The chain links TRBV5-8 to TRBJ2-3, with 10 bases that match TRBD2. V gave up 3 bases and J gave up 4 bases; unmatched junction bases: 14. The length of the CDR3 is 18 residues. Germline CDR1 is SGHTS and CDR2 is YDEGEE. The CDR3 region is CASSSVAQAGGPSDTQYF. The CDR3, as DNA: TGTGCCAGCAGCTCCGTCGCCCAAGCGGGAGGGCCCTCAGATACGCAGTATTTT. The whole variable domain, filled in from reference TRBV5-8 and TRBJ2-3, reads EAGVTQSPTHLIKTRGQQATLRCSPISGHTSVYWYQQALGLGLQFLLWYDEGEERNRGNFPPRFSGRQFPNYSSELNVNALELEDSALYLCASSSVAQAGGPSDTQYFGPGTRLTVL.

This chain joins TRBV10-3 and TRBJ2-7; 8 positions match TRBD2. CDR1 and CDR2 (germline): ENHRY, SYGVKD. V was clipped by 11 bases and J by 5 bases; unmatched bases: 11. The CDR3 has 13 amino acids. CDR3 residues: CAVAGREAHEQYF. The DNA of the CDR3 is TGTGCCGTAGCGGGGCGGGAGGCCCACGAGCAGTACTTC.

The CDR3 region has the DNA TGTGCCAGCAGTTCCTTTCAGACAGGCTTTAGCTCCTACGAGCAGTACTTC. Its translation is CASSSFQTGFSSYEQYF. The V gene is TRBV28, the J gene TRBJ2-7; TRBD1 is a possible D gene (6 bases). The CDR3 extends over 17 amino acids. V dropped 4 bases and J dropped 0 bases, with 19 bases sitting between them. Germline V gene data show CDR1 as MDHEN and CDR2 as SYDVKM.

Turning to this clone: The same CDR3 arises from other DNA sequences in this sample as well. The chain combines TRBV5-1 with TRBJ2-5; D ambiguous. The V and J ends lost 4 bases and 1 base respectively, with 5 bases between them. Germline V lookup: CDR1 SGHRS, CDR2 YFSETQ. The CDR3 consists of 12 residues. CDR3 DNA: TGCGCCAGCAGCCCCTCCCAAGAGACCCAGTACTTC. This encodes CASSPSQETQYF. The complete variable domain, with remaining parts taken from reference TRBV5-1 and TRBJ2-5, reads KAGVTQTPRYLIKTRGQQVTLSCSPISGHRSVSWYQQTPGQGLQFLFEYFSETQRNKGNFPGRFSGRQFSNSRSEMNVSTLELGDSALYLCASSPSQETQYFGPGTRLLVL.